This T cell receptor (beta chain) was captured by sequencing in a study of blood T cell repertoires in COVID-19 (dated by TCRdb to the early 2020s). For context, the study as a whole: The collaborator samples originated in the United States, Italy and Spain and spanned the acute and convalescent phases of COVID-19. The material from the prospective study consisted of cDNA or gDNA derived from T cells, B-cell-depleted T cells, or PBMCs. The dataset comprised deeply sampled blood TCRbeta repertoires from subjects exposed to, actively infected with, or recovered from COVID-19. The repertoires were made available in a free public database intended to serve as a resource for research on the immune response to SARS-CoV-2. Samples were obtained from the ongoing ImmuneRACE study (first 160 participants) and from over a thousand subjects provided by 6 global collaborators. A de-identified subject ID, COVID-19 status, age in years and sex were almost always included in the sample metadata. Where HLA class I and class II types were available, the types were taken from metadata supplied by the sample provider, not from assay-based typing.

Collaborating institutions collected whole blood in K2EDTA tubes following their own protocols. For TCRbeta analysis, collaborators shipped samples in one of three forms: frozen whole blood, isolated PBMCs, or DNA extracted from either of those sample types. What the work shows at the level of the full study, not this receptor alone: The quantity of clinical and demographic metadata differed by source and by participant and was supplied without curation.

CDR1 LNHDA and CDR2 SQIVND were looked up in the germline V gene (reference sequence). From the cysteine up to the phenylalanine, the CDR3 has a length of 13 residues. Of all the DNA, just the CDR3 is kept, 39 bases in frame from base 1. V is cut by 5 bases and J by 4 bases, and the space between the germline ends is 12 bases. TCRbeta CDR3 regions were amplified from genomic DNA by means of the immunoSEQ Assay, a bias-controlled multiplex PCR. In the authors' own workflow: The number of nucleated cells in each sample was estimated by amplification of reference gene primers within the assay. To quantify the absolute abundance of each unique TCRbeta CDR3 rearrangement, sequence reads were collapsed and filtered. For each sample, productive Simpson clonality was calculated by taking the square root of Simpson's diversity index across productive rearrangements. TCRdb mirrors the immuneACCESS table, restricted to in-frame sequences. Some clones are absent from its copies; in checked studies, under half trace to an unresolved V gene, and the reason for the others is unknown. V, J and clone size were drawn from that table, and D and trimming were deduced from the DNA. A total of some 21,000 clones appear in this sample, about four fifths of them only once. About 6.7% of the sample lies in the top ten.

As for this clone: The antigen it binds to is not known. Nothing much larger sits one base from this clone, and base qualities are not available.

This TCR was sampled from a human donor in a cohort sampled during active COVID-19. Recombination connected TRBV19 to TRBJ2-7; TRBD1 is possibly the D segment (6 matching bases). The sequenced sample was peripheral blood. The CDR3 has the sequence CASSLRTAYEQYF. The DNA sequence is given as TGTGCCAGTAGTCTCCGGACAGCGTACGAGCAGTACTTC.